This TCR beta chain appears in the sequencing data of a study of CD4 T cells in relation to SARS-CoV-2 and coronaviruses. Study background: Crossreactive spike epitopes shared across donors were mapped to their HLA restriction.

CDR3 length: 13 amino acids. The germline V gene encodes CDR1 SGHRS and CDR2 YFSETQ. The V gene lost 4 bases and the J gene lost 3 bases, with 10 bases spanning the gap. Notes on this clone: Its matching antigen is unknown.

Regarding the study as a whole: Samples before the pandemic and after infection were not matched within any donor. Culture-expanded clones reflect memory recall rather than primary priming during culture.

CD4+ T cells from unexposed donors were obtained before the COVID-19 pandemic (2011-2018). Naive and memory CD4+ T cells came from enriched cryopreserved PBMCs. Clones were sequenced by immunoSEQ multiplex PCR, and TCRdb holds only the in-frame ones, with some missing. Here the sample spans about 65,000 clones, over 70% being singletons. This TCR was sampled from a human donor in good health. The sample taken for sequencing was memory CD4+ T cells from PBMCs. J is TRBJ1-2 and V is TRBV5-1; perhaps TRBD1 as D (5 bases). The CDR3 nucleotides are TGCGCCAGCAGCCCACAGGCGGACTATGGCTACACCTTC. This translates into CASSPQADYGYTF.